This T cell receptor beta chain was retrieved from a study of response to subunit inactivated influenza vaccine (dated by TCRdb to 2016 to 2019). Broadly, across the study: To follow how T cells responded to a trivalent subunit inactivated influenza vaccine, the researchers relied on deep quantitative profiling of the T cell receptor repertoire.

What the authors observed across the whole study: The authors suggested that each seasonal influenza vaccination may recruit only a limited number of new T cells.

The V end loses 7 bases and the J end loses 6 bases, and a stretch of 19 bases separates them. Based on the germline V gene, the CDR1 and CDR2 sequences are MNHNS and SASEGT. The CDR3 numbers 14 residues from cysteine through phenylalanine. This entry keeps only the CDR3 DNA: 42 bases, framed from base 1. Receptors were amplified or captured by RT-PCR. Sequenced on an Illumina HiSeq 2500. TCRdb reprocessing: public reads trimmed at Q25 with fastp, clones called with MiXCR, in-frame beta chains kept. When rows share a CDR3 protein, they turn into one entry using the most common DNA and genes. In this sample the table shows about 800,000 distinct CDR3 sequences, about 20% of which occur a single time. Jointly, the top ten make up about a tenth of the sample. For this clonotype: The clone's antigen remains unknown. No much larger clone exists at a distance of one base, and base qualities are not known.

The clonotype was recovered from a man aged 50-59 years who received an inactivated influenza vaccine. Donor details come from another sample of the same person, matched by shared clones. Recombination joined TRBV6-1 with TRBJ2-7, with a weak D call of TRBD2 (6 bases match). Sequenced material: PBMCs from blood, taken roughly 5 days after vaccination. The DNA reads TGTGCCAGCACACTTTGGCGGGGAGGAGGCGAGCAGTACTTC. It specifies CASTLWRGGGEQYF.